This TCR beta chain was sequenced in a study of blood T cells in healthy people across ages. Between the trimmed V and J ends, which lost 0 bases and 11 bases, there was a span of 19 bases. CDR3 length: 15 residues. The germline V gene encodes CDR1 SGHVS and CDR2 FNYEAQ. With a J-beta primer mix and a sample-barcoded 5' primer, a second PCR ran roughly 6 to 11 cycles. MiXCR was run by TCRdb on the 5' RACE reads, yielding one entry per CDR3 protein. The profile shows 700,000 to 800,000 distinct CDR3 sequences, more than 40% of them singletons. The material sequenced was blood. This TCR was recovered from an older woman in good health. The genes are TRBV7-6 and TRBJ2-5; the D is unclear. Written as DNA, the CDR3 is TGTGCCAGCAGCTTAGCCTCTAGGAAGGCCCAAGAGCAGTACTTC. Translated: CASSLASRKAQEQYF.